This T cell receptor (beta chain) is from a study of T cells in localized non-small cell lung cancer. General study points: Among blood samples, higher T cell density accompanied longer overall survival. A median of roughly 52 of the top 100 tumor clones appeared in adjacent lung, which was paired and uninvolved. Measurement of T cell clonality placed uninvolved adjacent lung highest, above the level in tumor.

The table came from immunoSEQ multiplex PCR; TCRdb's copy has only in-frame clones and leaves some out. The table has about 20,000 clones, around 87% seen once. On this clone: Its matching antigen is unknown.

The CDR3 loop spans 13 amino acids. CDR1 is SGDLS, CDR2 YYNGEE, per germline. With 3 bases removed from V and 1 base from J, the gap between germline ends came to 7 bases. The sequence was collected from a man aged 40 to 70 with stage II squamous cell lung carcinoma. The sequenced sample was PBMCs, obtained before any cancer treatment. This chain uses TRBV9 with TRBJ1-1; no clear D. The CDR3 reads CASSGSTNTEAFF. The CDR3 DNA follows: TGTGCCAGCAGCGGGAGTACGAACACTGAAGCTTTCTTT.